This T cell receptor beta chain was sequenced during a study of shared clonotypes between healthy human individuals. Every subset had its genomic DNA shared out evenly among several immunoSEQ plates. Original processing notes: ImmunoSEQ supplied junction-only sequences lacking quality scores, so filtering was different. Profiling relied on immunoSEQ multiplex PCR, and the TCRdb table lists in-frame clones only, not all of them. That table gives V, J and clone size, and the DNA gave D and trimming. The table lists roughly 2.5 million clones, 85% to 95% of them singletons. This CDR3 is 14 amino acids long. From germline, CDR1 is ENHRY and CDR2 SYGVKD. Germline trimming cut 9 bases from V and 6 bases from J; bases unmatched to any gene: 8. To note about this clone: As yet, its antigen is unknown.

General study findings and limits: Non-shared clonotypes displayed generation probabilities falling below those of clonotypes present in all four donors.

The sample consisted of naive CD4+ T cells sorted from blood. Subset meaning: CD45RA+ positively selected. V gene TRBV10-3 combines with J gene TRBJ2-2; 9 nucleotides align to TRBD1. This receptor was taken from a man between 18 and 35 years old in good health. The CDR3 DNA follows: TGTGCCATAAGAGGACAGGGGCTAGCCGGGGAGCTGTTTTTT. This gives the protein CAIRGQGLAGELFF.